This T cell receptor (beta chain) was identified during a study of cytomegalovirus exposure and HLA in healthy donors. Details on this clone: The same CDR3 can be traced to other DNA sequences in this sample.

V lost 0 bases, J lost 2 bases, and 1 base stayed unmatched. Germline loops: CDR1 SEHNR, CDR2 FQNEAQ (reference sequence). This CDR3 has 16 amino acids. Primers included in the PCR were 60 Vbeta and 13 Jbeta primers. Sequenced by immunoSEQ multiplex PCR; TCRdb stores in-frame clones only, minus some. Among roughly 180,000 clones listed, about 9% were seen once. This chain joins TRBV7-9 and TRBJ2-1; 10 bases fit TRBD2. This TCR was sampled from a woman in her twenties or thirties in good health and CMV-seropositive. Sequenced: PBMCs. CDR3 amino acids: CASSLALAGTYNEQFF. In DNA, the CDR3 is TGTGCCAGCAGCTTAGCACTAGCGGGAACCTACAATGAGCAGTTCTTC.